A selection of T cell receptor beta chains follows, all from one sample in a study of long-term antiretroviral therapy in people with HIV. Generated by immunoSEQ multiplex PCR, the TCRdb table keeps only in-frame clones and is missing some. The sample lists 6,000 or so clones, around 74% occurring once. The sequencing used unsorted PBMCs, collected 0.5 years before starting antiretroviral therapy. The receptors stem from a man aged 40-49 years with HIV. CDR3s include the opening cysteine and the closing phenylalanine or tryptophan. Fields, in order: V gene, clone size, D gene, J gene, CDR3 DNA, CDR3 protein. D genes are given only for firm matches. Clone sizes are given selectively: once, few, many, or a class where the clone is expanded.

>TRBV5-1|.|TRBD1|TRBJ2-3
TGCGCCAGCAGCCGGGAACCGGGACAGGGACCAGATACGCAGTATTTT
CASSREPGQGPDTQYF
>TRBV4-1|few|.|TRBJ2-7
TGCGCCAGCAGCCAAGCCGAGAGTACCTACGAGCAGTACTTC
CASSQAESTYEQYF
>TRBV9|.|.|TRBJ1-4
TGTGCCAGCAGCGTAGAGGGTTGGAATGAAAAACTGTTTTTT
CASSVEGWNEKLFF
>TRBV29-1|.|TRBD1|TRBJ2-7
TGCAGCGTTACAGGGGGCGGGAAGGGAGAGCAGTACTTC
CSVTGGGKGEQYF
>TRBV6-6|.|.|TRBJ1-2
TGTGCCAGCAGCGAACAGGGTTCCAATGGCTACACCTTC
CASSEQGSNGYTF
>TRBV27|.|.|TRBJ1-6
TGTGCCAGCAGTGCGACGGTCTCCTATAATTCACCCCTCCACTTT
CASSATVSYNSPLHF
>TRBV2|.|TRBD1|TRBJ1-1
TGTGCCAGCAAGGGACAGGGGGGAACTGAAGCTTTCTTT
CASKGQGGTEAFF
>TRBV27|.|.|TRBJ2-5
TGTGCCAGCAGTTTATCCGGCGGGCAATCAGAGACCCAGTACTTC
CASSLSGGQSETQYF
>TRBV7-3|.|.|TRBJ1-5
TGTGCCAGCAGCTCAGGGACGGCCCATCAGCCCCAGCATTTT
CASSSGTAHQPQHF
>TRBV7-6|.|TRBD2|TRBJ2-7
TGTGCCAGCAGCTCACTAGCGGGGGCGGGGGAGCAGTACTTC
CASSSLAGAGEQYF
>TRBV7-3|medium-sized|TRBD2|TRBJ2-3
TGTGCCAGCAGCTTACAGGGCTACCGCGGGGGATTCACAGATACGCAGTATTTT
CASSLQGYRGGFTDTQYF
>TRBV10-3|once|.|TRBJ2-3
TGTGCCACCAAAGGTGGTGTGGGGGGCCCCACAGATACGCAGTATTTT
CATKGGVGGPTDTQYF
>TRBV7-9|.|.|TRBJ1-1
TGTGCCAGCAGCCCGAGCTCGGGTGGTGGAAACACTGAAGCTTTCTTT
CASSPSSGGGNTEAFF
>TRBV7-3|.|.|TRBJ1-1
TGTGCCAGCAGCTTGAGCCCGGGGAACACTGAAGCTTTCTTT
CASSLSPGNTEAFF
>TRBV7-2|.|.|TRBJ1-6
TGTGCCAGCAGCTTACAGGGGAGGTCACCCCTCCACTTT
CASSLQGRSPLHF
>TRBV10-1|.|.|TRBJ2-7
TGCGCCAGCAGTGGTGATGACGGCTACGAGCAGTACTTC
CASSGDDGYEQYF
>TRBV4-1|.|.|TRBJ1-3
TGCGCCAGCAGCCAAGCCTCTCAGGGTTATTCTGGAAACACCATATATTTT
CASSQASQGYSGNTIYF
>TRBV7-2|.|.|TRBJ2-3
TGTGCCAGCAGCTTCCTGACCACCACAGATACGCAGTATTTT
CASSFLTTTDTQYF
>TRBV19|.|.|TRBJ2-6
TGTGCCAGTAGTATAGGCGGAGTAGGGGGGGCCAACGTCCTGACTTTC
CASSIGGVGGANVLTF
>TRBV14|.|.|TRBJ2-4
TGTGCCAGCAGCCAATGGGAAGGAGCCAAAAACATTCAGTACTTC
CASSQWEGAKNIQYF
>TRBV29-1|.|.|TRBJ1-2
TGCAGCGTTTACGGGAAGGAGAATGGCTACACCTTC
CSVYGKENGYTF
>TRBV19|large|.|TRBJ1-1
TGTGCCAGTAGACTAACAGGGAACACTGAAGCTTTCTTT
CASRLTGNTEAFF
>TRBV19|few|.|TRBJ1-2
TGTGCCAGTAGTATTCTGTCAGTCAACGGCCCCTATGGCTACACCTTC
CASSILSVNGPYGYTF
>TRBV14|.|.|TRBJ2-6
TGTGCCAGCAGCGAGACGGGCTCTGGGGCCAACGTCCTGACTTTC
CASSETGSGANVLTF
>TRBV5-8|.|.|TRBJ2-3
TGTGCCGGCAGACAGCCCGGGGCAGATACGCAGTATTTT
CAGRQPGADTQYF
>TRBV30|.|.|TRBJ1-1
TGTGCCTGGAGCCTCACCATGAACACTGAAGCTTTCTTT
CAWSLTMNTEAFF
>TRBV7-9|.|.|TRBJ2-3
TGTGCCAGCAGTTCTATTATCAGGGAGCCAGATACGCAGTATTTT
CASSSIIREPDTQYF
>TRBV18|.|TRBD1|TRBJ1-2
TGTGCCAGCTCAAATCCGGGACAGGGCTGGGGCTACACCTTC
CASSNPGQGWGYTF
>TRBV28|few|TRBD1|TRBJ1-2
TGTGCCAGCAGTTCTATAGTTATCAGACAGGGGGCGAACTATGGCTACACCTTC
CASSSIVIRQGANYGYTF
>TRBV11-3|.|.|TRBJ2-7
TGTGCCAGCAGCTATAGCGCCAGGGGCGACGACGAGCAGTACTTC
CASSYSARGDDEQYF
>TRBV27|.|.|TRBJ2-2
TGTGCCAGCAGTTTCGTAAGCAAAAACACCGGGGAGCTGTTTTTT
CASSFVSKNTGELFF
>TRBV28|.|.|TRBJ2-4
TGTGCCAGCAGCGCTCGGCAGCTAGCCAAAAACATTCAGTACTTC
CASSARQLAKNIQYF
>TRBV6-5|.|.|TRBJ1-2
TGTGCCAGCAGTTACAGCGTATTACTAGGCCTCTATGGCTACACCTTC
CASSYSVLLGLYGYTF
>TRBV29-1|.|.|TRBJ2-1
TGCAGCGTTGAAGAAGCAGGGAACAATTACAATGAGCAGTTCTTC
CSVEEAGNNYNEQFF
>TRBV27|.|.|TRBJ1-1
TGTGCCAGCAGTTTGGAGGGGGGATTGCCTGAAGCTTTCTTT
CASSLEGGLPEAFF
>TRBV5-6|.|.|TRBJ1-4
TGTGCCAGCAGCTTGTTGGCTGAAAAACTGTTTTTT
CASSLLAEKLFF
>TRBV15|.|.|TRBJ1-1
TGTGCCACCAGCAGACAGGGGAACACTGAAGCTTTCTTT
CATSRQGNTEAFF
>TRBV2|.|.|TRBJ2-2
TGTGCCAGTTCGGGGGTCACCGGGGAGCTGTTTTTT
CASSGVTGELFF
>TRBV28|.|.|TRBJ2-7
TGTGCCAGCAGTTCTTCTCGACAGGTCTACGAGCAGTACTTC
CASSSSRQVYEQYF
>TRBV4-3|few|.|TRBJ1-3
TGCGCCAGCAGCCACGGTAGGGAGCTGAACTCTGGAAACACCATATATTTT
CASSHGRELNSGNTIYF